A single sample is the source of the 26 T cell receptor beta chains below, sequenced in a study of blood T cell repertoires in COVID-19. Sequencing used immunoSEQ multiplex PCR; TCRdb keeps in-frame clones, though not all of them. The sample lists 250,000 to 350,000 clones, about 87% occurring once. The sequenced material came from PBMCs or T cells enriched from blood (not recorded which). These receptor sequences come from a woman between 50 and 59 years old who had recovered from COVID-19.

This clone was detected a few times. The sample has other DNA sequences that encode this CDR3 too. This chain uses TRBV28 with TRBJ1-2; D perhaps matches TRBD1 (5 bases). Germline CDR1 reads MDHEN; CDR2 reads SYDVKM. Trimming pared 0 bases from V and 2 bases from J, leaving 7 bases between. The CDR3 contains 14 residues. The CDR3 nucleotides are TGTGCCAGCAGTTTATGGGGGGGAAACTATGGCTACACCTTC. Its translation: CASSLWGGNYGYTF.

The V and J genes are TRBV7-3 and TRBJ2-7; TRBD2 aligns across 11 bases. The CDR3 runs to 15 residues. Germline V gene sequence: CDR1 SGHTA, CDR2 FQGTGA. Trimming at V came to 3 bases and at J to 4 bases, leaving 5 bases not matched to a gene. The CDR3 coding sequence is TGTGCCAGCAGCTTTGACGGGACTAGCGGTTACGAGCAGTACTTC. It specifies CASSFDGTSGYEQYF.

The chain combines TRBV15 with TRBJ2-7; D possibly corresponds to TRBD1 (6 bases). The CDR3 length is 13 residues. CDR1 and CDR2 (germline): LNHNV, YYDKDF (reference sequence). The V and J ends lost 4 bases and 3 bases respectively, with 10 bases between them. CDR3 region: CATSTGQIYEQYF. CDR3 nucleotides: TGTGCCACCAGCACCGGACAGATCTACGAGCAGTACTTC.

The rearrangement uses TRBV9 and TRBJ1-5, with D perhaps matching TRBD1 (6 bases). This CDR3 spans 15 amino acids. CDR1 and CDR2 from the germline V gene are SGDLS and YYNGEE. V was trimmed by 3 bases and J by 5 bases, leaving 15 bases between them. CDR3 coding DNA: TGTGCCAGCAGCGAACAGGGTAGAGAAGATCAGCCCCAGCATTTT. As protein: CASSEQGREDQPQHF. Filled out from reference TRBV9 and TRBJ1-5, the complete variable domain reads DSGVTQTPKHLITATGQRVTLRCSPRSGDLSVYWYQQSLDQGLQFLIQYYNGEERAKGNILERFSAQQFPDLHSELNLSSLELGDSALYFCASSEQGREDQPQHFGDGTRLSIL.

V and J are TRBV24-1 and TRBJ1-2; 7 nucleotides match TRBD1. The CDR3 covers 14 residues. Looked up from germline, CDR1 is KGHDR and CDR2 is SFDVKD. The trim removed 4 bases at V and 8 bases at J, leaving 9 bases unmatched. The CDR3: CATSDHQQGQGYTF. The DNA of the CDR3 is TGTGCCACCAGTGACCATCAACAGGGGCAGGGCTACACCTTC.

The V and J genes are TRBV29-1 and TRBJ1-4; maybe TRBD1 (5 bases). The CDR3 totals 13 residues. V was pared by 1 base and J by 7 bases, with 10 bases between. Germline V gene sequence: CDR1 SQVTM, CDR2 ANQGSEA. The CDR3 DNA reads TGCAGCGTTGAAGCGGGGGTCGGTGAAAAACTGTTTTTT. Translation gives CSVEAGVGEKLFF.

The V and J genes are TRBV19 and TRBJ2-7, with TRBD2 as a possible D gene (5 bases). V lost 1 base, J lost 2 bases, and 6 bases lay in between. The CDR3 is 13 residues long. Germline V gene lookup returns CDR1 LNHDA and CDR2 SQIVND (reference sequence). The CDR3 sequence: CASSIGGTYEQYF. The CDR3 nucleotides read TGTGCCAGTAGTATAGGAGGGACCTACGAGCAGTACTTC.

The DNA for the CDR3 is TGTGCCATCAGTGGTACTAGCGGGGCCTACGAGCAGTACTTC. Its protein product is CAISGTSGAYEQYF. V is TRBV10-3 and J is TRBJ2-7, with 10 bases aligning to TRBD2. With 4 bases clipped from V and 2 bases from J, the junction kept 2 bases outside the gene matches. The CDR3 runs to 14 residues. The V gene's germline CDR1 is ENHRY and CDR2 SYGVKD.

The chain recombines TRBV30 with TRBJ1-1, with no clear D. Germline CDR1 and CDR2: GTSNPN and SVGIG (reference sequence). This CDR3 comprises 14 residues. Deletions cut 2 bases from V and 2 bases from J, with 12 bases between. The CDR3 nucleotides read TGTGCCTGGAGTAGAGGGCGGGCTAACACTGAAGCTTTCTTT. Its protein product is CAWSRGRANTEAFF. Based on the CDR3 plus reference TRBV30 and TRBJ1-1, the full variable domain is SQTIHQWPATLVQPVGSPLSLECTVEGTSNPNLYWYRQAAGRGLQLLFYSVGIGQISSEVPQNLSASRPQDRQFILSSKKLLLSDSGFYLCAWSRGRANTEAFFGQGTRLTVV.

The chain is built from TRBV4-2 and TRBJ1-1; D is possibly TRBD1 (5 bases). CDR1 LGHNA and CDR2 YNFKEQ come from the germline V gene. The CDR3 is made up of 14 amino acids. The V and J ends lost 0 bases and 4 bases respectively, with 9 bases between them. CDR3 DNA: TGTGCCAGCAGCCAAGACGGGGGGATCACTGAAGCTTTCTTT. Protein: CASSQDGGITEAFF.

The rearrangement uses TRBV29-1 and TRBJ2-3; the match to TRBD2 covers 9 bases. This CDR3 spans 13 amino acids. The germline gives CDR1 SQVTM, CDR2 ANQGSEA. J was trimmed by 3 bases and V by 4 bases; bases with no gene match: 2. The CDR3 nucleotides read TGCAGCGTTGGAAGCGGGGGGACAGATACGCAGTATTTT. This sequence encodes CSVGSGGTDTQYF.

This chain uses TRBV9 with TRBJ2-7; 7 nucleotides match TRBD2. V lost 0 bases to trimming and J lost 3 bases; unmatched junction nucleotides: 6. This CDR3 is built from 15 residues. Germline assignment: CDR1 SGDLS and CDR2 YYNGEE. The CDR3 here is CASSVDQGGVYEQYF. The CDR3 bases are TGTGCCAGCAGCGTAGATCAGGGAGGGGTCTACGAGCAGTACTTC.

This chain connects TRBV18 to TRBJ1-4; D unclear. CDR1 is KGHSH, CDR2 LQKENI, per germline. The CDR3 totals 15 residues. V lost 0 bases, J lost 3 bases, and 8 bases lay in between. The CDR3 DNA reads TGTGCCAGCTCACCACCGGTAGCGCCTAATGAAAAACTGTTTTTT. This codes for CASSPPVAPNEKLFF.

The genes are TRBV28 and TRBJ2-7; 14 nucleotides match TRBD2. Germline values: CDR1 MDHEN, CDR2 SYDVKM. Germline trimming cut 6 bases from V and 3 bases from J; bases unmatched to any gene: 4. The CDR3 covers 15 residues. The CDR3 region has the DNA TGTGCCAGCAGCAAAGGGACTAGCGGGAGCTACGAGCAGTACTTC. It codes for CASSKGTSGSYEQYF.

J is TRBJ2-4 and V is TRBV12-3 or TRBV12-4, with a weak D call TRBD1 (6 bases). The CDR3 consists of 12 residues. Trimming cost V 6 bases and J 8 bases, with 11 bases left between them. Here the CDR3 reads CASRLRGDIQYF. The CDR3 coding sequence is TGTGCCAGCAGGCTCAGGGGTGACATTCAGTACTTC.

The gene calls are TRBV28 and TRBJ2-5, with D perhaps TRBD1 (6 bases). Trimming pared 6 bases from V and 5 bases from J, leaving 19 bases between. The CDR3 runs 15 residues. The germline CDR1 and CDR2 sequences are MDHEN and SYDVKM. The CDR3 DNA reads TGTGCCAGCAGACTACAGGGCCCCCCCGGGGAGACCCAGTACTTC. It is translated as CASRLQGPPGETQYF.

This clone showed up just once. Other DNA sequences in the sample encode the same CDR3. The chain joins TRBV27 to TRBJ1-2; the match to TRBD1 covers 8 bases. Germline CDR1 is MNHEY and CDR2 is SMNVEV (reference sequence). The CDR3 contains 13 residues. V shed 6 bases and J 2 bases; nucleotides not matched to a gene: 2. This CDR3 reads CASSRQGNYGYTF. As DNA, the CDR3 is TGTGCCAGCAGCCGACAGGGGAACTATGGCTACACCTTC.

The chain has TRBV18 and TRBJ1-5; D ambiguous. Germline CDR1 and CDR2: KGHSH and LQKENI. The V and J ends lost 3 bases and 1 base respectively, with 7 bases between them. CDR3 size: 14 residues. CDR3: CASSPEQSNQPQHF. As DNA, the CDR3 is TGTGCCAGCTCACCTGAACAGAGCAATCAGCCCCAGCATTTT.

The chain has TRBV7-9 and TRBJ1-2; 8 bases fit TRBD1. The J segment lost 7 bases and the V segment lost 4 bases, leaving 8 bases of the junction unmatched. CDR1 is SEHNR and CDR2 is FQNEAQ in the germline V gene (reference sequence). CDR3 length: 14 amino acids. This chain's CDR3 is CASSSLDRVGGYTF. DNA for the CDR3: TGTGCCAGCAGCTCCTTGGACAGGGTGGGTGGCTACACCTTC.

In DNA form, the CDR3 reads TGTGCCAGCGGCCAACTAGCGGCCTACGAGCAGTACTTC. Its protein is CASGQLAAYEQYF. V and J are TRBV6-5 and TRBJ2-7; 8 bases agree with TRBD2. The V gene's germline CDR1 is MNHEY and CDR2 SVGAGI. V was clipped by 8 bases and J by 2 bases; unmatched bases: 5. The CDR3 is 13 amino acids.

The chain carries TRBV28 and TRBJ2-1; D might be TRBD1 (5 bases). Per the germline V gene, CDR1 is MDHEN and CDR2 is SYDVKM. V shed 6 bases and J shed 0 bases, with 15 bases lying between them. This CDR3 is 16 amino acids long. CDR3 nucleotides: TGTGCCAGCAGCAACAGGCCCGCGAGCTCCTACAATGAGCAGTTCTTC. Residues: CASSNRPASSYNEQFF.

The rearrangement links TRBV7-6 to TRBJ2-1; 11 bases fit TRBD2. Germline loops: CDR1 SGHVS, CDR2 FNYEAQ. The CDR3 covers 15 residues. V dropped 3 bases and J dropped 6; count of bases not matched to a gene: 4. CDR3 bases: TGTGCCAGCAGCTTCCTAGCGGGAGGTACCAATGAGCAGTTCTTC. Translated, it gives CASSFLAGGTNEQFF.

The chain has TRBV6-5 and TRBJ1-2, with TRBD1 identical over 8 bases. Trimming cost V 6 bases and J 8 bases; bases outside gene matches: 8. The CDR3 consists of 13 residues. Per the germline V gene, CDR1 is MNHEY and CDR2 is SVGAGI. The CDR3 protein is CASSSGQGWGYTF. In DNA, the CDR3 is TGTGCCAGCAGCAGCGGACAGGGTTGGGGCTACACCTTC.

V usage is TRBV6-5 and J usage is TRBJ2-7; 7 bases match TRBD2. The CDR3 length is 14 residues. Germline V gene data show CDR1 as MNHEY and CDR2 as SVGAGI. With 10 bases clipped from V and 7 bases from J, the junction kept 16 bases outside the gene matches. CDR3 amino acids: CATKTGTTLREQYF. In nucleotides, the CDR3 is TGTGCCACCAAGACCGGGACTACCTTACGAGAGCAGTACTTC.

The chain uses TRBV29-1 and TRBJ1-4; tentative D call: TRBD1 (6 bases). The CDR3 loop spans 13 amino acids. Germline V gives CDR1 SQVTM, CDR2 ANQGSEA. V gave up 5 bases and J gave up 4 bases, with 11 bases separating them. The CDR3 reads CSVTGFGNEKLFF. CDR3 nucleotide sequence: TGCAGCGTTACAGGGTTCGGTAATGAAAAACTGTTTTTT. The full variable domain, its missing parts supplied by reference TRBV29-1 and TRBJ1-4, is SAVISQKPSRDICQRGTSLTIQCQVDSQVTMMFWYRQQPGQSLTLIATANQGSEATYESGFVIDKFPISRPNLTFSTLTVSNMSPEDSSIYLCSVTGFGNEKLFFGSGTQLSVL.

This chain connects TRBV6-2 or TRBV6-3 to TRBJ1-1; 8 bases match TRBD1. There are 15 residues in the CDR3. Looked up from germline, CDR1 is MNHEY and CDR2 is SVGEGT. V lost 4 bases, J lost 3 bases, and 7 bases stayed unmatched. The chain's CDR3 is CASSSGGAGYTEAFF. In nucleotides, the CDR3 is TGTGCCAGCAGTTCAGGGGGCGCAGGTTACACTGAAGCTTTCTTT.